The 3 T cell receptor beta chains reported below all come from one sample, sequenced in a study of T-cell memory formation after mild COVID-19. Using its own MiXCR run on the 5' RACE reads, TCRdb lists one record per CDR3 protein. The sample holds 350,000 or so distinct CDR3 sequences, roughly 20% seen once. Source material: PBMCs or a T cell subset sorted from them (not recorded which). These receptors all stem from an adult woman who had mild COVID-19 (a few samples of this study predate the infection). Cell type and time point are not known.

The chain is built from TRBV6-6 and TRBJ1-5; D unresolved. V dropped 7 bases and J dropped 4 bases, with 14 bases sitting between them. This CDR3 has 14 amino acids. CDR1 is MNHNY, CDR2 SVGAGI, per germline (reference sequence). The CDR3 reads CASTTAMGNQPQHF. DNA for the CDR3: TGTGCCAGCACAACGGCGATGGGGAATCAGCCCCAGCATTTT.

The CDR3 spells CASSLPGPTNEQFF. The CDR3 DNA sequence: TGTGCCAGCAGTCTCCCGGGGCCGACGAATGAGCAGTTCTTC. This chain connects TRBV27 to TRBJ2-1; either TRBD1 or TRBD2 may supply D (5 bases each). CDR3 size: 14 residues. Germline-derived CDR1 and CDR2 are MNHEY and SMNVEV (reference sequence). The ends were cut back, 5 bases at V and 7 bases at J, with 15 bases in the middle.

The rearrangement links TRBV19 to TRBJ1-5; 7 bases line up with TRBD1. With 6 bases clipped from V and 11 bases from J, the junction kept 7 bases outside the gene matches. Germline V gene data show CDR1 as LNHDA and CDR2 as SQIVND (reference sequence). The CDR3 is 12 amino acids. The CDR3 nucleotides read TGTGCCAGTAGGAGGGGGCCCGAGGCCCAGCATTTT. It is translated as CASRRGPEAQHF.